This is a list of T cell receptor beta chains from one sample in a study of shared clonotypes between healthy human individuals. Generated by immunoSEQ multiplex PCR, the TCRdb table keeps only in-frame clones and is missing some. The repertoire consists of 300,000 or so clones, with less than 85% occurring once and the leading ten covering approximately 10%. The sequencing input was memory CD4+ T cells sorted from blood. Every receptor here comes from a man younger than 45 in good health. Both conserved end residues are trimmed from each CDR3.

V gene: TRBV6-6; J gene: TRBJ1-5; CDR3 protein: ASRKEGGNQPQH
V gene: TRBV11-2; J gene: TRBJ2-3; CDR3 protein: ASSLVDTSTDTQY
V gene: TRBV5-4; J gene: TRBJ2-3; CDR3 protein: ASSPARLGTDTQY
V gene: TRBV6-1; J gene: TRBJ2-7; CDR3 protein: ASSVGGASYEQY
V gene: TRBV13; J gene: TRBJ2-7; CDR3 protein: ASSRSPTAN
V gene: TRBV19; J gene: TRBJ2-1; CDR3 protein: ASRPTGTGGSHEQF
V gene: TRBV4-3; J gene: TRBJ1-2; CDR3 protein: ASSQELQDYRGYT
V gene: TRBV18; J gene: TRBJ2-6; CDR3 protein: ASSPRGLGKSSGANVLT
V gene: TRBV15; J gene: TRBJ2-1; CDR3 protein: ATGRGQINNEQF
V gene: TRBV9; J gene: TRBJ2-3; CDR3 protein: ASNRGSSVDTQY
V gene: TRBV10-3; J gene: TRBJ2-1; CDR3 protein: AIQRASGRAGEQF
V gene: TRBV5-4; J gene: TRBJ1-2; CDR3 protein: ASSPDSNYGYT
V gene: TRBV5-4; J gene: TRBJ2-5; CDR3 protein: ASSQRTSGSGVETQY
V gene: TRBV5-5; J gene: TRBJ1-4; CDR3 protein: ASSPGLGEKLF
V gene: TRBV5-1; J gene: TRBJ2-5; CDR3 protein: ASSDFVSRETQY
V gene: TRBV11-2; J gene: TRBJ2-3; CDR3 protein: ASSFGTSGPTDTQY
V gene: TRBV28; J gene: TRBJ1-2; CDR3 protein: ASSPFPSDRGAYGYT
V gene: TRBV7-9; J gene: TRBJ2-1; CDR3 protein: ASRHRLAGFRSSYNEQF
V gene: TRBV15; J gene: TRBJ2-3; CDR3 protein: ATRETASTDTQY
V gene: TRBV9; J gene: TRBJ2-1; CDR3 protein: ASSPPSGRANEQF
V gene: TRBV28; J gene: TRBJ2-5; CDR3 protein: ASLDRGLATETQY
V gene: TRBV10-3; J gene: TRBJ1-2; CDR3 protein: AISDRGGQGSYGYT
V gene: TRBV30; J gene: TRBJ1-1; CDR3 protein: ACSKRRNTEAF
V gene: TRBV19; J gene: TRBJ2-7; CDR3 protein: ASSSQGNYEQY
V gene: TRBV15; J gene: TRBJ1-5; CDR3 protein: ATSRAEHPLNQPQH
V gene: TRBV5-1; J gene: TRBJ2-7; CDR3 protein: ASSLFGTGNYEQY
V gene: TRBV5-4; J gene: TRBJ2-2; CDR3 protein: ASSSLGRGGEAGELF
V gene: TRBV27; J gene: TRBJ2-1; CDR3 protein: ASSGFAGGGEQF
V gene: TRBV7-8; J gene: TRBJ1-1; CDR3 protein: ASSRGRPSGNTEAF
V gene: TRBV5-1; J gene: TRBJ2-5; CDR3 protein: ASSQTGTSGKETQY
V gene: TRBV6-1; J gene: TRBJ2-4; CDR3 protein: ASSVSYIQY
V gene: TRBV29-1; J gene: -; CDR3 protein: SAAGGAYEQY
V gene: TRBV28; J gene: TRBJ1-2; CDR3 protein: ASSPLLVRYT
V gene: TRBV9; J gene: TRBJ2-3; CDR3 protein: ASSVLELTDTQY
V gene: TRBV10-2; J gene: TRBJ1-5; CDR3 protein: ATRPGRGNQPQH
V gene: TRBV5-8; J gene: TRBJ2-1; CDR3 protein: ASRWAPLGEQF
V gene: TRBV5-1; J gene: TRBJ2-6; CDR3 protein: ASSPSGSAFGSSANVLT
V gene: TRBV6-5; J gene: TRBJ2-2; CDR3 protein: ASSNRVGLF
V gene: TRBV5-6; J gene: TRBJ2-7; CDR3 protein: ASSWGTVYEQY
V gene: TRBV10-3; J gene: TRBJ2-6; CDR3 protein: AISGQDVRANVLT
V gene: TRBV7-2; J gene: TRBJ2-7; CDR3 protein: ASSLEGTGEQY
V gene: TRBV5-4; J gene: TRBJ2-1; CDR3 protein: ASSSGGTTYSDEQF
V gene: TRBV10-3; J gene: TRBJ1-5; CDR3 protein: AISRDRGNQPQH
V gene: TRBV19; J gene: TRBJ2-5; CDR3 protein: ASSPGTSGETQY
V gene: TRBV5-1; J gene: TRBJ2-5; CDR3 protein: ASSVQETQY